These T cell receptor beta chains were read from a single sample in a study of vaccination and CD4 T cells after COVID-19. TCRdb reprocessed the PCR reads with MiXCR, giving one entry per CDR3 protein. This table holds 15,000 to 17,000 distinct CDR3 sequences, about 38% found once. No antigen has been assigned to these receptors. Sequenced sample: cultured CD4+ T cells from blood. These receptors were collected from a human donor with COVID-19. The CDR3 runs from the conserved cysteine through the conserved F or W. Fields, in order: CDR3 DNA, CDR3 protein, D gene, J gene, clone size, V gene. D genes are given only for firm matches. Where a row states a size, it is once, few, many or the class of an expanded clone; other rows omit it.

cdr3_nt: TGTGCCAGCAGCCAACCACGGGGGACGGGAAACTACGAGCAGTACTTC; cdr3_aa: CASSQPRGTGNYEQYF; d_call: -; j_call: TRBJ2-7; clone_size: -; v_call: TRBV11-2
cdr3_nt: TGTGCCACCAGTGATCCTGGGGGGTTCCAAGAGACCCAGTACTTC; cdr3_aa: CATSDPGGFQETQYF; d_call: -; j_call: TRBJ2-5; clone_size: few; v_call: TRBV24-1
cdr3_nt: TGCGCCAGCAGCCAAGGGTGGGTGATCGAGGGGAGACGGACTGAAGCTTTCTTT; cdr3_aa: CASSQGWVIEGRRTEAFF; d_call: -; j_call: TRBJ1-1; clone_size: -; v_call: TRBV4-1
cdr3_nt: TGTGCCACCAGTGATTTCTCAGGTTACAATGAGCAGTTCTTC; cdr3_aa: CATSDFSGYNEQFF; d_call: -; j_call: TRBJ2-1; clone_size: few; v_call: TRBV24-1
cdr3_nt: TGTGCCAGCAGTTATGTGGTGGGTCAGCCCCAGCATTTT; cdr3_aa: CASSYVVGQPQHF; d_call: -; j_call: TRBJ1-5; clone_size: -; v_call: TRBV6-5
cdr3_nt: TGCAGTGCTAGTATACCGGCCCATGGCTACACCTTC; cdr3_aa: CSASIPAHGYTF; d_call: -; j_call: TRBJ1-2; clone_size: few; v_call: TRBV20-1
cdr3_nt: TGTGCCAGCAAGGGCCACGCTTACACAGATACGCAGTATTTT; cdr3_aa: CASKGHAYTDTQYF; d_call: -; j_call: TRBJ2-3; clone_size: -; v_call: TRBV14
cdr3_nt: TGTGCCACCAGACTAGGGGAATTGACAGATACGCAGTATTTT; cdr3_aa: CATRLGELTDTQYF; d_call: -; j_call: TRBJ2-3; clone_size: medium-sized; v_call: TRBV24-1
cdr3_nt: TGTGCCAGCAGCTTACTAGCGGGGGGGATGGATACGCAGTATTTT; cdr3_aa: CASSLLAGGMDTQYF; d_call: TRBD2; j_call: TRBJ2-3; clone_size: few; v_call: TRBV7-3
cdr3_nt: TGTGCCAGCAGTTACGGCGGGACTAGCCCAGATACGCAGTATTTT; cdr3_aa: CASSYGGTSPDTQYF; d_call: TRBD2; j_call: TRBJ2-3; clone_size: -; v_call: TRBV6-5
cdr3_nt: TGTGCCAGCAGCTTGGGTACGGCAAGTAAATCACCCCTCCACTTT; cdr3_aa: CASSLGTASKSPLHF; d_call: -; j_call: TRBJ1-6; clone_size: -; v_call: TRBV5-4
cdr3_nt: TGTGCCAGCAGGGGGTACTCTGGAAACACCATATATTTT; cdr3_aa: CASRGYSGNTIYF; d_call: -; j_call: TRBJ1-3; clone_size: few; v_call: TRBV6-1
cdr3_nt: TGTGCCAGCCTTCGGGGACAGAACACAGATACGCAGTATTTT; cdr3_aa: CASLRGQNTDTQYF; d_call: TRBD1; j_call: TRBJ2-3; clone_size: -; v_call: TRBV6-2/TRBV6-3
cdr3_nt: TGTGCCAGCAGCTTAGGGGGTTCCAAAAACATTCAGTACTTC; cdr3_aa: CASSLGGSKNIQYF; d_call: -; j_call: TRBJ2-4; clone_size: -; v_call: TRBV7-2
cdr3_nt: TGTGCCAGCAGCTTAGAACCCCTCTCTGGAAACACCATATATTTT; cdr3_aa: CASSLEPLSGNTIYF; d_call: -; j_call: TRBJ1-3; clone_size: -; v_call: TRBV7-2
cdr3_nt: TGCAGTGCGCCTCGGGGGGGCGTTGGAGAGACCCAGTACTTC; cdr3_aa: CSAPRGGVGETQYF; d_call: TRBD2; j_call: TRBJ2-5; clone_size: few; v_call: TRBV20-1
cdr3_nt: TGTGCCAGTAGTATAGATAAACGCGGGGGGGGGTCCAAAAACATTCAGTACTTC; cdr3_aa: CASSIDKRGGGSKNIQYF; d_call: TRBD2; j_call: TRBJ2-4; clone_size: -; v_call: TRBV19
cdr3_nt: TGTGCCAGCAGTTACCGCGCAGGGAACAATCAGCCCCAGCATTTT; cdr3_aa: CASSYRAGNNQPQHF; d_call: -; j_call: TRBJ1-5; clone_size: few; v_call: TRBV6-5
cdr3_nt: TGTGCCAGCAGCTCGTTCGACAGGGAGCAGTACTTC; cdr3_aa: CASSSFDREQYF; d_call: -; j_call: TRBJ2-7; clone_size: -; v_call: TRBV7-2
cdr3_nt: TGCGCCAGCAGTATCAGGGGGAATCGGGAGACCCAGTACTTC; cdr3_aa: CASSIRGNRETQYF; d_call: TRBD1; j_call: TRBJ2-5; clone_size: -; v_call: TRBV5-1
cdr3_nt: TGTGCCAGCAGTGCTTCCGGGACTAGCGGGACCCACACCGGGGAGCTGTTTTTT; cdr3_aa: CASSASGTSGTHTGELFF; d_call: TRBD2; j_call: TRBJ2-2; clone_size: few; v_call: TRBV6-1
cdr3_nt: TGTGCCAGCAGCCCCGACACCCCCGGGACATCACTCTCTAACTATGGCTACACCTTC; cdr3_aa: CASSPDTPGTSLSNYGYTF; d_call: -; j_call: TRBJ1-2; clone_size: -; v_call: TRBV12-3/TRBV12-4
cdr3_nt: TGTGCCAGCAGTTCCATCCCCGGCAGGGAGGATCAGCCCCAGCATTTT; cdr3_aa: CASSSIPGREDQPQHF; d_call: -; j_call: TRBJ1-5; clone_size: -; v_call: TRBV6-5
cdr3_nt: TGTGCCAGCAGCTTCGGGAAGGTCGATGGCTACACCTTC; cdr3_aa: CASSFGKVDGYTF; d_call: -; j_call: TRBJ1-2; clone_size: -; v_call: TRBV11-3
cdr3_nt: TGTGCCAGCAGCCAAGTCTCCGCGGAGGGCAATCAGCCCCAGCATTTT; cdr3_aa: CASSQVSAEGNQPQHF; d_call: -; j_call: TRBJ1-5; clone_size: -; v_call: TRBV4-2